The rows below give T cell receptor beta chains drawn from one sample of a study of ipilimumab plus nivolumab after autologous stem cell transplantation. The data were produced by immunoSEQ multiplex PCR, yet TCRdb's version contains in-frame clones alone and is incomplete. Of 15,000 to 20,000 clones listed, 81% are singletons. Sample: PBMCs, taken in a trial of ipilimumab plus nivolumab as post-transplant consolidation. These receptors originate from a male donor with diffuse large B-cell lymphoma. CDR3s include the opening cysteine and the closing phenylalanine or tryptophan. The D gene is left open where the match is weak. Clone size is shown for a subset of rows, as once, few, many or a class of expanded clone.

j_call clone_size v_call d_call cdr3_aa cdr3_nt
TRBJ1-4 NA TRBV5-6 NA CASSRDSTTNEKLFF TGTGCCAGCAGCCGAGACAGCACAACTAATGAAAAACTGTTTTTT
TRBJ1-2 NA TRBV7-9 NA CASSLRLSDGYTF TGTGCCAGCAGCTTACGGTTGAGTGATGGCTACACCTTC
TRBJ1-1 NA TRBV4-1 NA CASSQEVNTEAFF TGCGCCAGCAGCCAAGAAGTGAACACTGAAGCTTTCTTT
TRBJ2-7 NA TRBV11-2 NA CASRGIQGQVYEQYF TGTGCCAGCAGGGGGATCCAGGGTCAGGTCTACGAGCAGTACTTC
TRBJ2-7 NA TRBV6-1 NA CASSPDSSYEQYF TGTGCCAGCAGCCCGGACTCCTCATACGAGCAGTACTTC
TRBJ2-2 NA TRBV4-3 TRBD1 CASSQGQGSTGELFF TGCGCCAGCAGCCAAGGACAGGGAAGCACCGGGGAGCTGTTTTTT
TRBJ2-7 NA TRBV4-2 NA CASSLGVGVPYEQYF TGTGCCAGCAGCTTGGGCGTGGGAGTGCCCTACGAGCAGTACTTC
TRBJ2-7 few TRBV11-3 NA CASSIIQGRDEQYF TGTGCCAGCAGCATCATACAGGGTCGAGACGAGCAGTACTTC
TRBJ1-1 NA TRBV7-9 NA CAIRGGTAGLF TGTGCCATACGGGGCGGGACGGCCGGTCTCTTT
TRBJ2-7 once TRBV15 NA CATSKGNSGVYYEQYF TGTGCCACCAGCAAGGGAAACAGTGGCGTTTACTACGAGCAGTACTTC
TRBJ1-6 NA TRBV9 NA CASSVSSYNSPLHF TGTGCCAGCAGCGTATCGAGCTATAATTCACCCCTCCACTTT
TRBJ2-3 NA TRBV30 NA CAWTPGDLQNTQYF TGTGCCTGGACCCCAGGGGACCTACAAAATACGCAGTATTTT
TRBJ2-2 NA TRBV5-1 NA CASSFGRSGGTGELFF TGCGCCAGCAGCTTTGGCAGGTCCGGGGGTACCGGGGAGCTGTTTTTT
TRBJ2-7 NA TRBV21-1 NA CASSHLGGREQYF TGTGCCAGCAGCCACCTGGGGGGGCGGGAGCAGTACTTC
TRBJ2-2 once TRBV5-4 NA CASSPRTENTGELFF TGTGCCAGCAGCCCCCGGACGGAGAACACCGGGGAGCTGTTTTTT
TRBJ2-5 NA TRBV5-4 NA CASSFPGAGETQYF TGTGCCAGCAGCTTCCCGGGCGCGGGAGAGACCCAGTACTTC
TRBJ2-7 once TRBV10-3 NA CAIISRQGGSYEQYF TGTGCCATCATATCCCGACAGGGAGGGTCCTACGAGCAGTACTTC
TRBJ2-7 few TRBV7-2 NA CASSPEVREHSYEQYF TGTGCCAGCAGCCCCGAAGTACGGGAACACTCCTACGAGCAGTACTTC
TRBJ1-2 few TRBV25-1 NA CASSATGGKGYGYTF TGTGCCAGCAGTGCGACGGGGGGAAAGGGCTATGGCTACACCTTC
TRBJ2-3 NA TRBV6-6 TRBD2 CASSYGTTASPDTQYF TGTGCCAGCAGTTACGGGACTACCGCTTCGCCAGATACGCAGTATTTT
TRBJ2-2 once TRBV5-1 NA CASSHPGTGELFF TGCGCCAGCAGCCACCCCGGGACCGGGGAGCTGTTTTTT
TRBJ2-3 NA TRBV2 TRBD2 CASSDLRGNINTQYF TGTGCCAGCAGTGACTTGCGGGGGAACATAAATACGCAGTATTTT
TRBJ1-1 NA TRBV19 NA CASSIGGAGSTEAFF TGTGCCAGTAGTATAGGAGGGGCCGGGAGCACTGAAGCTTTCTTT
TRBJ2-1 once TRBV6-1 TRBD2 CASSAGLAGSSYNEQFF TGTGCCAGCAGTGCGGGACTAGCGGGGAGCTCCTACAATGAGCAGTTCTTC
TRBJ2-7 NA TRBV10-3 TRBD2 CAISEGYKGLAVKNSYEQYF TGTGCCATCAGTGAGGGGTATAAGGGGCTAGCGGTGAAAAACTCCTACGAGCAGTACTTC
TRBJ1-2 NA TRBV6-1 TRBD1 CASSVQGLANYGYTF TGTGCCAGCAGTGTACAGGGGCTAGCTAACTATGGCTACACCTTC
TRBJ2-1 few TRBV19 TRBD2 CASKASGGRSYNEQFF TGTGCCAGTAAGGCTAGCGGGGGACGCTCCTACAATGAGCAGTTCTTC
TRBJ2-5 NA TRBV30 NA CAWGGAAGLTKTQYF TGTGCCTGGGGGGGGGCCGCGGGCCTGACGAAGACCCAGTACTTC
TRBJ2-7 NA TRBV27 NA CASSPSRNSYEQYF TGTGCCAGCAGTCCCAGCAGGAACTCCTACGAGCAGTACTTC
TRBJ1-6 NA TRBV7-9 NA CASSLGQNNSPLHF TGTGCCAGCAGCTTAGGACAGAATAATTCACCCCTCCACTTT
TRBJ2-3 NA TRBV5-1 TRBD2 CASSLEFSGAGDTQYF TGCGCCAGCAGCTTGGAGTTTAGCGGGGCAGGAGATACGCAGTATTTT
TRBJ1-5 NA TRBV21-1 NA CASSKGQGLGPQHF TGTGCCAGCAGCAAAGGGCAGGGACTGGGGCCCCAGCATTTT
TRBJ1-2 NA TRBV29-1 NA CSVAPRETLGYTF TGCAGCGTCGCACCTCGGGAGACCTTAGGCTACACCTTC
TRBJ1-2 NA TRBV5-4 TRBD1 CASSLGRYGQGHGYTF TGTGCCAGCAGCTTAGGGCGTTACGGACAGGGGCATGGCTACACCTTC
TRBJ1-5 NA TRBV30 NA CAWSKGYNQPQHF TGTGCCTGGAGTAAGGGTTACAATCAGCCCCAGCATTTT
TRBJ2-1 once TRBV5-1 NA CASSLDPPLQFF TGCGCCAGCAGCTTGGACCCGCCCTTGCAGTTCTTC
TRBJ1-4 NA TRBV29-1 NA CSPAGSGSNEKLFF TGCAGCCCTGCTGGTTCGGGCTCAAACGAAAAACTGTTTTTT
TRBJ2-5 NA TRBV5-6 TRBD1 CASSTYPGQGQETQYF TGTGCCAGCAGCACCTACCCCGGACAGGGCCAAGAGACCCAGTACTTC
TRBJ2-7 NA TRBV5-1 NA CASRGGSYEQYF TGCGCCAGCAGAGGGGGTTCCTACGAGCAGTACTTC
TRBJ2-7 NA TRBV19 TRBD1 CASSTTTGGGEQYF TGTGCCAGTAGTACAACGACAGGGGGGGGCGAGCAGTACTTC
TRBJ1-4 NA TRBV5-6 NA CASGRSGENEKLFF TGTGCCAGCGGTCGGTCCGGTGAGAATGAAAAACTGTTTTTT
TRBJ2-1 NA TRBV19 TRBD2 CASNGARTSGSSYNEQFF TGTGCCAGTAATGGCGCGAGGACTAGCGGGAGTTCCTACAATGAGCAGTTCTTC
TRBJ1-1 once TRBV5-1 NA CASSLGTGNTEAFF TGCGCCAGCAGCCTCGGGACGGGGAACACTGAAGCTTTCTTT
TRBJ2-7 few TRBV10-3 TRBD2 CAISESGLAGHEQYF TGTGCCATCAGTGAGTCAGGCCTAGCGGGCCACGAGCAGTACTTC
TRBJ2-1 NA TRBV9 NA CASSVFSGIAYNEQFF TGTGCCAGCAGCGTATTTAGCGGCATCGCCTACAATGAGCAGTTCTTC
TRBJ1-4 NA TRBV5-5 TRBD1 CASSTRTGRGEKLFF TGTGCCAGCAGCACCCGGACAGGGCGCGGGGAAAAACTGTTTTTT
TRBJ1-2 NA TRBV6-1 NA CASSVTGFGYTF TGTGCCAGCAGTGTAACAGGTTTTGGCTACACCTTC
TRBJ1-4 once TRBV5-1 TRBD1 CASKGGQPNEKLFF TGCGCCAGTAAAGGGGGACAGCCTAATGAAAAACTGTTTTTT
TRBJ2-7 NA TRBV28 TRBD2 CASPAGDYEQYF TGTGCCAGTCCGGCGGGAGACTACGAGCAGTACTTC
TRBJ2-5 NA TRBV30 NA CAWSEHFQETQYF TGTGCCTGGAGTGAGCACTTCCAAGAGACCCAGTACTTC
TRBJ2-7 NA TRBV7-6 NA CASSWEEGGYEQYF TGTGCCAGCAGCTGGGAGGAGGGGGGCTACGAGCAGTACTTC
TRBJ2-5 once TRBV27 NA CASSSPGQGQETQYF TGTGCCAGCAGTTCCCCGGGGCAGGGCCAAGAGACCCAGTACTTC
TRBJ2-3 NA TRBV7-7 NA CASSVTRLDTQYF TGTGCCAGCAGCGTAACTAGGCTGGATACGCAGTATTTT
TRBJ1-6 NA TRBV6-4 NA CASSRGVQGSPLHF TGTGCCAGCAGTAGGGGAGTGCAAGGATCACCCCTCCACTTT
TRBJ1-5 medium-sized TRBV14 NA CASSPVGGQPQHF TGTGCCAGCAGCCCAGTCGGAGGGCAGCCCCAGCATTTT
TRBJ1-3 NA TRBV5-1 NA CASSLDGASGNTIYF TGCGCCAGCAGCTTGGATGGGGCCTCTGGAAACACCATATATTTT
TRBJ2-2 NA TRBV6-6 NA CASSPGTMNTGELFF TGTGCCAGCAGTCCCGGGACAATGAACACCGGGGAGCTGTTTTTT